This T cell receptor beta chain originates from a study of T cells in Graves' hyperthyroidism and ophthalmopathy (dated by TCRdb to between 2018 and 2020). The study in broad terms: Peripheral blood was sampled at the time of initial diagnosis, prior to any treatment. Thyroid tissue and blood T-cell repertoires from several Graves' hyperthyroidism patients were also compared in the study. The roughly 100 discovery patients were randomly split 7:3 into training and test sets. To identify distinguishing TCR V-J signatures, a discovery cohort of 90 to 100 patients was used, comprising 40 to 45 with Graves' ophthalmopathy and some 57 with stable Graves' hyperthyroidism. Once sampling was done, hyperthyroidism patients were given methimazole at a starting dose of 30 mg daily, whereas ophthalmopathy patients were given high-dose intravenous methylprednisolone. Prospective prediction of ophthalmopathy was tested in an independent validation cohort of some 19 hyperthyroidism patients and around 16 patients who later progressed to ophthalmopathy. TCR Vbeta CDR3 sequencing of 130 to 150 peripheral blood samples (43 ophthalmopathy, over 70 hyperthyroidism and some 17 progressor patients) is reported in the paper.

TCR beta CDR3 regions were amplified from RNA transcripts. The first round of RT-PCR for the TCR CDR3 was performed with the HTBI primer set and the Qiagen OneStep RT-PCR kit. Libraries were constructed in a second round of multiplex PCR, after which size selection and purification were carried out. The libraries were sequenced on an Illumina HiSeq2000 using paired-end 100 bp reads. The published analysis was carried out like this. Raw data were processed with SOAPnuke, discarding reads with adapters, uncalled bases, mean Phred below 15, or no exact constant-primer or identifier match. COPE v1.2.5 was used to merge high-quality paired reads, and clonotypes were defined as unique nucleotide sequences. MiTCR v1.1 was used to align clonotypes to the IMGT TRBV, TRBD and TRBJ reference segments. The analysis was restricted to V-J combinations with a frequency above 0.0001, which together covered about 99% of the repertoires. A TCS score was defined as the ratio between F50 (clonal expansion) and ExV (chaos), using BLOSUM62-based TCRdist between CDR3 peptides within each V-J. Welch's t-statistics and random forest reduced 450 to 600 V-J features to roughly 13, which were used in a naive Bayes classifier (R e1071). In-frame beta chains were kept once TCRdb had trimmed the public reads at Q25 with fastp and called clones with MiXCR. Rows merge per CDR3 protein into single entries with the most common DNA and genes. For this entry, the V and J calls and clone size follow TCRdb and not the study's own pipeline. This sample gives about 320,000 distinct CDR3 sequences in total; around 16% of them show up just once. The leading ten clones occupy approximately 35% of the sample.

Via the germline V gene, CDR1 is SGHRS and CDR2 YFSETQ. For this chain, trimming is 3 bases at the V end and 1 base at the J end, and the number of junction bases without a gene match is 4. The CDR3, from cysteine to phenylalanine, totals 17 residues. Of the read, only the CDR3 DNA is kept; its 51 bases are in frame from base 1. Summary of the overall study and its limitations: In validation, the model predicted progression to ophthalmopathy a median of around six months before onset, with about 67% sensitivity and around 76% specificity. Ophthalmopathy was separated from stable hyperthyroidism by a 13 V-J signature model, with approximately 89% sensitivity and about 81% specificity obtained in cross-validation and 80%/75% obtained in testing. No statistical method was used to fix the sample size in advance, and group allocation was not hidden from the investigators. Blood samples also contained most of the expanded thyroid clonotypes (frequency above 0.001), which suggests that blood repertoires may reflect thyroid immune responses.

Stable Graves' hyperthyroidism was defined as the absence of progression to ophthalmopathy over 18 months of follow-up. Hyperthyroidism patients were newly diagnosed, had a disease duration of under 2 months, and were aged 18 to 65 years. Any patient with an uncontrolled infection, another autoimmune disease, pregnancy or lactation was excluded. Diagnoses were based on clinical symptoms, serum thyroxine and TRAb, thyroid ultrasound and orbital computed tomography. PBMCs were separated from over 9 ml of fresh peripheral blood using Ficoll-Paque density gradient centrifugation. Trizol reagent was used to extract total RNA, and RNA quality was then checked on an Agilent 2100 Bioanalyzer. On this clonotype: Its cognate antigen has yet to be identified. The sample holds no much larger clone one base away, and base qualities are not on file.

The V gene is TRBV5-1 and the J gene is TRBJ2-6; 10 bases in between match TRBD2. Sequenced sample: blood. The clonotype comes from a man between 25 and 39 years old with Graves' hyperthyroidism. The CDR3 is CASSSPSGRSGANVLTF. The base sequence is TGCGCCAGCAGCTCACCTAGCGGGAGATCTGGGGCCAACGTCCTGACTTTC.